What follows are 8 T cell receptor beta chains derived from one specimen sequenced in a study of T cells in Graves' hyperthyroidism and ophthalmopathy. There were TCR beta CDR3 regions amplified from RNA transcripts. The HTBI primer set was used in a first-round RT-PCR of the TCR CDR3. TCRdb redid the calling of the multiplex PCR reads with MiXCR, one entry per CDR3 protein. The sample carries approximately 560,000 distinct CDR3 sequences, around a sixth recorded once. The specimen was blood. These receptors all stem from a young woman with Graves' hyperthyroidism.

This clonotype was counted at least ten times. J is TRBJ2-2 and V is TRBV12-5; D might be TRBD2 (7 bases). This CDR3 comprises 16 residues. Germline V gene data show CDR1 as LGHNT and CDR2 as FRNRAP. V was shortened by 6 bases and J by 0 bases, with 14 bases between the two germline ends. The DNA of the CDR3 is TGTGCTAGTGGGGGGGGGGCCGCAACGAACACCGGGGAGCTGTTTTTT. Its translation: CASGGGAATNTGELFF.

This clonotype has just a few counts. V usage is TRBV15 and J usage is TRBJ2-5, with a weak D call TRBD1 (5 bases). The V end was cut by 0 bases, the J end by 5 bases, with 10 bases between. The germline V gene has CDR1 LNHNV and CDR2 YYDKDF (reference sequence). CDR3 length equals 14 residues. CDR3 in DNA: TGTGCCACCAGCAGAGATCGGTCAGGGGAGACCCAGTACTTC. Residues: CATSRDRSGETQYF.

The chain combines TRBV6-1 with TRBJ2-7; the D is unclear. With 7 bases removed from V and 6 bases from J, the gap between germline ends came to 13 bases. CDR3 length: 12 residues. The germline V gene has CDR1 MNHNS and CDR2 SASEGT. CDR3 bases: TGTGCCAGCAATCAAAACGACCCCGAGCAGTACTTC. It encodes CASNQNDPEQYF.

Only a few counts were recorded for this clonotype. The CDR3 nucleotides read TGTGCCAGCAGTCCTCCGGGACAGCCAGGGGTAACCCTCCACTTT. Protein: CASSPPGQPGVTLHF. The chain joins TRBV2 to TRBJ1-6; 7 bases map to TRBD1. CDR3 length: 15 residues. V was clipped by 5 bases and J by 14 bases; unmatched bases: 15. Germline CDR1 is SNHLY and CDR2 is FYNNEI.

This clonotype has only a few counts. This chain links TRBV15 with TRBJ2-7, with 9 bases that match TRBD1. The length of the CDR3 is 15 residues. V trimming: 0 bases; J trimming: 7 bases; junction bases outside the gene matches: 7. The V gene's germline CDR1 is LNHNV and CDR2 YYDKDF (reference sequence). The CDR3 sequence is CATSREKDRGREQYF. CDR3 in DNA: TGTGCCACCAGCAGAGAGAAGGACAGGGGTCGGGAGCAGTACTTC.

This clonotype was found a few times. V usage is TRBV27 and J usage is TRBJ1-2; 9 bases agree with TRBD1. The germline V gene has CDR1 MNHEY and CDR2 SMNVEV (reference sequence). This CDR3 is built from 15 residues. V trimming: 1 base; J trimming: 7 bases; junction bases outside the gene matches: 7. In nucleotides, the CDR3 is TGTGCCAGCAGTTTATTTCGGGGACAGGGTATTGGCTACACCTTC. Residues: CASSLFRGQGIGYTF.

V is TRBV29-1 and J is TRBJ2-6, with D perhaps matching TRBD2 (6 bases). CDR3 length equals 18 residues. V was pared by 1 base and J by 2 bases, with 18 bases between. CDR1 is SQVTM, CDR2 ANQGSEA, per germline. The CDR3 nucleotides are TGCAGCGTTGAAGTCCGGCACCCAAGGACTACTGGGGCCAACGTCCTGACTTTC. It encodes CSVEVRHPRTTGANVLTF.

The chain joins TRBV12-3 or TRBV12-4 to TRBJ2-1, with TRBD2 matching 7 bases. V gave up 3 bases and J gave up 4 bases; unmatched junction bases: 3. This CDR3 region has 14 residues. DNA for the CDR3: TGTGCCAGCAGTTTCGGGGGGAAATACAATGAGCAGTTCTTC. The encoded protein is CASSFGGKYNEQFF.